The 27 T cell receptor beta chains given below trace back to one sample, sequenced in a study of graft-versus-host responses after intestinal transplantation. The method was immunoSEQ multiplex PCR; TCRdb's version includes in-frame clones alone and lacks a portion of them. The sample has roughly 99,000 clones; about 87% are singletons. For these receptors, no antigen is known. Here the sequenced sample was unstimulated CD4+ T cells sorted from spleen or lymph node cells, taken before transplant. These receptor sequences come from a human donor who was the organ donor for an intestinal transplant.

CDR3 amino acids: CAWSVLDSSYNEQFF. CDR3 nucleotide sequence: TGTGCCTGGAGTGTACTTGATAGCTCCTACAATGAGCAGTTCTTC. The chain couples TRBV30 to TRBJ2-1; the D is unclear. The length of the CDR3 is 15 residues. CDR1 and CDR2 from the germline V gene are GTSNPN and SVGIG (reference sequence). V was shortened by 0 bases and J by 0 bases, with 9 bases between the two germline ends.

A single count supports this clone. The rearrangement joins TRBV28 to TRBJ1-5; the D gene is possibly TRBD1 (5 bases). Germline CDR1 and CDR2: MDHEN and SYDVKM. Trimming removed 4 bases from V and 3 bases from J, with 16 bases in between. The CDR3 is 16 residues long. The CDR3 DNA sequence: TGTGCCAGCAGTTACTTGATGGGGCATCACAATCAGCCCCAGCATTTT. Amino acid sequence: CASSYLMGHHNQPQHF.

The CDR3 bases are TGTGCCAGCAAAAGACAGGGGGGGTCAGATACGCAGTATTTT. As protein: CASKRQGGSDTQYF. This chain links TRBV5-4 with TRBJ2-3, with 9 bases fitting TRBD1. The junction had 6 bases not matched to a gene; V was cut back by 6 bases and J by 4 bases. The length of the CDR3 is 14 residues. Germline loops: CDR1 SGHNT, CDR2 YYREEE (reference sequence).

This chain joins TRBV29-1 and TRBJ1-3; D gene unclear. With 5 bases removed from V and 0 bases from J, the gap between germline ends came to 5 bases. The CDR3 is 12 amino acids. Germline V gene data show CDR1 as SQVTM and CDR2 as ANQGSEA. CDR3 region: CSVQSSGNTIYF. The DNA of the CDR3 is TGCAGCGTTCAGAGCTCTGGAAACACCATATATTTT.

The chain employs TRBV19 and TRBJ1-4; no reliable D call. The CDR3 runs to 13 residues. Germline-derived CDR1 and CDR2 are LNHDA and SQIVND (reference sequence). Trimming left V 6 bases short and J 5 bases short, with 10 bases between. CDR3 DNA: TGTGCCAGTAGGTCCGGGGAAAATGAAAAACTGTTTTTT. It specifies CASRSGENEKLFF.

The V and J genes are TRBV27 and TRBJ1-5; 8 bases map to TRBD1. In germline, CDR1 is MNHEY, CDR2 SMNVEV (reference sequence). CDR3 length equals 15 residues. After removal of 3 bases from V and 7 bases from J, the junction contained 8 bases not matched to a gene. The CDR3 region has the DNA TGTGCCAGCAGTTTTTCAGGGGGCGCGAGGCAGCCCCAGCATTTT. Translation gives CASSFSGGARQPQHF.

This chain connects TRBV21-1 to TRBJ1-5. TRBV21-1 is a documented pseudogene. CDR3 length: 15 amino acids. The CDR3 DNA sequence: TGTGCCAGCAGCAATCGGCAAGGTCGGATTCAGCCCCAGCATTTT. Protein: CASSNRQGRIQPQHF.

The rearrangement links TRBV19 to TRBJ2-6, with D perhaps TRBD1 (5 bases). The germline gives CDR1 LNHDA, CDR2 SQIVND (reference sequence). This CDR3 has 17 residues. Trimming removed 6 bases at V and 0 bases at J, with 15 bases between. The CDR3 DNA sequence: TGTGCCAGTAGCTCAGGACATCTGGTCTCTGGGGCCAACGTCCTGACTTTC. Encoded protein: CASSSGHLVSGANVLTF.

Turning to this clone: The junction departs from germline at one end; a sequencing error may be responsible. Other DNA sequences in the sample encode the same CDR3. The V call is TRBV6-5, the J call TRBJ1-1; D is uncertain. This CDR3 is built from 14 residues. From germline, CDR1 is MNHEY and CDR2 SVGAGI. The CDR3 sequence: CASSYSQVNTEAFF. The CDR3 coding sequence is TGTGCCAGCAGTTACTCGCAGGTGAACACTGAGGCTTTCTTT.

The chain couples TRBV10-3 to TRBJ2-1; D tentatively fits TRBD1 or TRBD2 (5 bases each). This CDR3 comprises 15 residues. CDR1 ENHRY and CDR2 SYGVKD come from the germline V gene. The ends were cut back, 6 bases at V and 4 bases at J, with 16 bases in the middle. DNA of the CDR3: TGTGCCATCAGGCTCCGGGACGGCAGATACAATGAGCAGTTCTTC. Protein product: CAIRLRDGRYNEQFF.

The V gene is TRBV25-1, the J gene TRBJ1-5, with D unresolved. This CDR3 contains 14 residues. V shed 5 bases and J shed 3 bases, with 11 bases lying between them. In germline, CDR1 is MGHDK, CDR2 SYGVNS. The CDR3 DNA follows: TGTGCCAGCAGTCCCCGAGGGAACAATCAGCCCCAGCATTTT. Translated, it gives CASSPRGNNQPQHF.

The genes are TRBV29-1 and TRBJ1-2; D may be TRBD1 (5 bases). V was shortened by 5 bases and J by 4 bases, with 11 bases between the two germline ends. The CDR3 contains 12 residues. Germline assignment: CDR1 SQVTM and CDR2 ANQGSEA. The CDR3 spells CSVLAGAYGYTF. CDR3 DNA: TGCAGCGTTCTGGCTGGGGCCTATGGCTACACCTTC.

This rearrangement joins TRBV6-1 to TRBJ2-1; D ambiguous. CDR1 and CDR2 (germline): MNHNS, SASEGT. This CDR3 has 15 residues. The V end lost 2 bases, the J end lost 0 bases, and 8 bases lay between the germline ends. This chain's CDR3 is CASSERRSSYNEQFF. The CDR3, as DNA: TGTGCCAGCAGTGAAAGGCGGAGCTCCTACAATGAGCAGTTCTTC.

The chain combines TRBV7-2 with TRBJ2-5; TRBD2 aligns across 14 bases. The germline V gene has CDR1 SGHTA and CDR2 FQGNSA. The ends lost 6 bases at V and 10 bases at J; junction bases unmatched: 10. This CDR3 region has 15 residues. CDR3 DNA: TGTGCCAGCAGGAACTCCGGACTAGCGGGAGGAGACCAGTACTTC. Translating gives CASRNSGLAGGDQYF.

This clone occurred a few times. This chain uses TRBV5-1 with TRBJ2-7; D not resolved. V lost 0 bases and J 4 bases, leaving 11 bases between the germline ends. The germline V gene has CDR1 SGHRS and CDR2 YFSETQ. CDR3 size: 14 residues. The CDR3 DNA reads TGCGCCAGCAGCTTGGACACCAATACGTACGAGCAGTACTTC. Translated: CASSLDTNTYEQYF.

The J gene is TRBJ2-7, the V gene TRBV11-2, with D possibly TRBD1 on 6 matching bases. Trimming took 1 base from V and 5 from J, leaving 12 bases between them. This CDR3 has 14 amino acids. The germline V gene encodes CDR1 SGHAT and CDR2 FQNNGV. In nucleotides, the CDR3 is TGTGCCAGCAGCTTAGTCCAGGGGACGCACGAGCAGTACTTC. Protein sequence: CASSLVQGTHEQYF.

The CDR3 region is CASSWSEGGNTIYF. CDR3 nucleotides: TGTGCCAGCAGCTGGTCAGAGGGTGGAAACACCATATATTTT. The V and J genes are TRBV7-9 and TRBJ1-3; D gene ambiguous. Trimming left V 4 bases short and J 3 bases short, with 10 bases between. Germline CDR1 and CDR2: SEHNR and FQNEAQ (reference sequence). The CDR3 has 14 amino acids.

The chain's CDR3 is CASSPGMGSSQYF. The DNA of the CDR3 is TGTGCCAGCAGCCCCGGTATGGGGAGTTCGCAGTATTTT. The chain carries TRBV7-3 and TRBJ2-3; perhaps TRBD2 as D (5 bases). In germline, CDR1 is SGHTA, CDR2 FQGTGA. Trimming cost V 5 bases and J 10 bases, with 16 bases left between them. The CDR3 loop spans 13 amino acids.

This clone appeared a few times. CDR3 region: CASSYTGGVLYEQYF. Here the CDR3 DNA reads TGTGCCAGCAGCTATACAGGGGGGGTTTTATACGAGCAGTACTTC. The rearrangement joins TRBV5-6 to TRBJ2-7; the D gene is possibly TRBD1 (8 bases). Germline V gene data show CDR1 as SGHDT and CDR2 as YYEEEE. With 3 bases removed from V and 4 bases from J, the gap between germline ends came to 17 bases. CDR3 size: 15 residues.

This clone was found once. In nucleotides, the CDR3 is TGTGCCAGCAGCTTGGCCGGGAAGTGGGAGACCCAGTACTTC. It codes for CASSLAGKWETQYF. This chain uses TRBV5-6 with TRBJ2-5; possibly TRBD2 for D (5 bases). V was pared by 0 bases and J by 5 bases, with 11 bases between. CDR1 and CDR2 (germline): SGHDT, YYEEEE. CDR3 length: 14 amino acids.

This CDR3 is CASSPWDSSGNTIYF. Written as DNA, the CDR3 is TGTGCCAGCAGCCCCTGGGACAGCTCTGGAAACACCATATATTTT. This chain uses TRBV11-2 with TRBJ1-3; TRBD1 aligns across 7 bases. The CDR3 extends over 15 amino acids. The ends lost 5 bases at V and 0 bases at J; junction bases unmatched: 4. Germline-derived CDR1 and CDR2 are SGHAT and FQNNGV.

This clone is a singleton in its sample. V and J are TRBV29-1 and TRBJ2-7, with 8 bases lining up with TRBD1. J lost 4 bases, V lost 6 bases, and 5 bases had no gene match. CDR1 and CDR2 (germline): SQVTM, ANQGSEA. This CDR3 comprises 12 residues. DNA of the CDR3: TGCAGCGTACAGGGGGACCCTTACGAGCAGTACTTC. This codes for CSVQGDPYEQYF.

This CDR3 reads CASKEGGSPLHF. DNA of the CDR3: TGTGCCAGTAAGGAGGGGGGTTCACCCCTCCACTTT. The chain carries TRBV19 and TRBJ1-6; possibly TRBD1 for D (6 bases). The CDR3 covers 12 residues. Looked up from germline, CDR1 is LNHDA and CDR2 is SQIVND (reference sequence). Trimming cost V 7 bases and J 9 bases, with 10 bases left between them.

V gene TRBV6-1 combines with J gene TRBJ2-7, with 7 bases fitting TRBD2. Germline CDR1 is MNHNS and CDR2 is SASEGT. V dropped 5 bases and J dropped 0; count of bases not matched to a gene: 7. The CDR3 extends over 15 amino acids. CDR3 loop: CASSPRTGGSYEQYF. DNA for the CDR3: TGTGCCAGCAGTCCCCGGACGGGGGGCTCCTACGAGCAGTACTTC.

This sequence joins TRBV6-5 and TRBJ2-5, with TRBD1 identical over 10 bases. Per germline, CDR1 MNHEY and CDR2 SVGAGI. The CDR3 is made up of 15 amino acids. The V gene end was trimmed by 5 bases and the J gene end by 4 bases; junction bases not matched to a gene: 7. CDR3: CASSTTGGVGETQYF. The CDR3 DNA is TGTGCCAGCAGTACGACAGGGGGCGTCGGAGAGACCCAGTACTTC.

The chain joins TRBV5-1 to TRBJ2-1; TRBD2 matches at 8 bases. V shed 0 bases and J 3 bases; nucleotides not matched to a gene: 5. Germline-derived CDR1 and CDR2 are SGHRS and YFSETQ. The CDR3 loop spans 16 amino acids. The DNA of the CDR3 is TGCGCCAGCAGCTTGGAGAGCGGGAGCTTCTACAATGAGCAGTTCTTC. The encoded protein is CASSLESGSFYNEQFF.

CDR3 sequence: CASSLTVYNSPLHF. The CDR3 DNA follows: TGTGCCAGCAGTTTAACGGTTTATAATTCACCCCTCCACTTT. This rearrangement joins TRBV27 to TRBJ1-6; D gene unclear. The CDR3 runs 14 residues. Germline V gene sequence: CDR1 MNHEY, CDR2 SMNVEV (reference sequence). Trimming left V 2 bases short and J 4 bases short, with 6 bases between.